The present T cell receptor (beta chain) was sequenced within a study of blood T cells in healthy people across ages. The V end was cut by 0 bases, the J end by 2 bases, with 9 bases between. This CDR3 region has 14 residues. From germline, CDR1 is SGHRS and CDR2 YFSETQ. This clonotype was counted a few times. It was with a sample-barcoded 5' primer and a J-beta primer mix that a second PCR of roughly 7 to 12 cycles was run. From the 5' RACE reads, TCRdb called clonotypes with MiXCR, one entry per CDR3 protein. The sample consists of some 900,000 distinct CDR3 sequences, roughly 52% of them appearing once.

This chain uses TRBV5-1 with TRBJ2-7; possibly TRBD1 for D (5 bases). This sequence was found in a man aged 30 to 39 in good health. The material sequenced was blood. CDR3 nucleotide sequence: TGCGCCAGCAGCTTGGATATAGGGGCCTACGAGCAGTACTTC. Translated, it gives CASSLDIGAYEQYF.